This is a list of T cell receptor beta chains from one sample in a study of blood T cell repertoires in COVID-19. Sequencing was performed with immunoSEQ multiplex PCR; in TCRdb, only in-frame clones are kept and a portion is missing. The sample consists of 130,000 or so clones, 77% of them appearing once. The specimen was peripheral blood. These receptor sequences come from a man aged 80 or over with acute or convalescent COVID-19. Each CDR3 is given with its conserved first and last residue. A D gene is named only where the DNA matches it firmly. Some rows mark clone size as missing; the rest say once, few, many or name a class of expanded clone.

abundance | d_gene | v_gene | CDR3aa
NA | NA | TRBV19 | CASSPRDTHYEQYF
NA | TRBD2 | TRBV6-6 | CASSRAGGSYNEQFF
few | TRBD1 | TRBV27 | CATTGGGELFF
NA | TRBD2 | TRBV10-3 | CAISVSGDSYEQYF
NA | TRBD2 | TRBV3-1/TRBV3-2 | CASSPSSGLGVLGHNEQFF
NA | TRBD1 | TRBV15 | CATSTGQGARHGELFF
NA | TRBD2 | TRBV18 | CASSPTTSEHYEQYF
once | TRBD1 | TRBV19 | CASTRTGRTEAFF
NA | NA | TRBV24-1 | CATSEGGTDTQYF
NA | NA | TRBV27 | CASKYRGGNQPQHF